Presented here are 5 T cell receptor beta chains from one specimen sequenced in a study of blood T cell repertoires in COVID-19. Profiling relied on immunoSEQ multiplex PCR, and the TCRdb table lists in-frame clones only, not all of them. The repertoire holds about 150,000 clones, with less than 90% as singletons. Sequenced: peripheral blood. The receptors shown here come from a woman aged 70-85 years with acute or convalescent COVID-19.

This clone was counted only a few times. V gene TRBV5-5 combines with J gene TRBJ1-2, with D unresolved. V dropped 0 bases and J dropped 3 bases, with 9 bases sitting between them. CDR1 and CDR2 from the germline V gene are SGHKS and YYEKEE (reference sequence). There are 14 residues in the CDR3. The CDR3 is CASSLVPVDYGYTF. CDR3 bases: TGTGCCAGCAGCTTGGTTCCTGTTGACTATGGCTACACCTTC. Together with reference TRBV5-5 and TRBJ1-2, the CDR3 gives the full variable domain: DAGVTQSPTHLIKTRGQQVTLRCSPISGHKSVSWYQQVLGQGPQFIFQYYEKEERGRGNFPDRFSARQFPNYSSELNVNALLLGDSALYLCASSLVPVDYGYTFGSGTRLTVV.

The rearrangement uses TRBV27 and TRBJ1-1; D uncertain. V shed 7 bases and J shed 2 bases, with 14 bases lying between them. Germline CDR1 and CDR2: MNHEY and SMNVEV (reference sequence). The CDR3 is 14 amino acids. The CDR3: CASTPGGPNTEAFF. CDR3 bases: TGTGCCAGCACCCCCGGAGGTCCTAACACTGAAGCTTTCTTT.

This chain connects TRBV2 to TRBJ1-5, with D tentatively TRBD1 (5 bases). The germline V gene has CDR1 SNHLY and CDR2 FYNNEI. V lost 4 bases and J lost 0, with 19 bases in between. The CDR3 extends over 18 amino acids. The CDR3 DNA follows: TGTGCCAGCAGTGGGCGCAACATGGGGGGATATAGCAATCAGCCCCAGCATTTT. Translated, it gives CASSGRNMGGYSNQPQHF.

The CDR3 DNA reads TGTGCCAGCAGCTTATCGGAGGTTTATGGCTACACCTTC. Translation gives CASSLSEVYGYTF. The rearrangement uses TRBV7-9 and TRBJ1-2; D call uncertain. CDR3 length equals 13 residues. The V end was cut by 2 bases, the J end by 5 bases, with 9 bases between. CDR1 is SEHNR, CDR2 FQNEAQ, per germline (reference sequence). Supplemented by reference TRBV7-9 and TRBJ1-2, the full variable domain reads DTGVSQNPRHKITKRGQNVTFRCDPISEHNRLYWYRQTLGQGPEFLTYFQNEAQLEKSRLLSDRFSAERPKGSFSTLEIQRTEQGDSAMYLCASSLSEVYGYTFGSGTRLTVV.

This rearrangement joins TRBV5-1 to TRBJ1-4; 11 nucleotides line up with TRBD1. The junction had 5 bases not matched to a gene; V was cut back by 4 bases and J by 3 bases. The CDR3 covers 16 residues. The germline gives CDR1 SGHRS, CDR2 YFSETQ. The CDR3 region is CASSRTGGLPNEKLFF. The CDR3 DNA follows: TGCGCCAGCAGCCGGACAGGGGGCCTGCCTAATGAAAAACTGTTTTTT.